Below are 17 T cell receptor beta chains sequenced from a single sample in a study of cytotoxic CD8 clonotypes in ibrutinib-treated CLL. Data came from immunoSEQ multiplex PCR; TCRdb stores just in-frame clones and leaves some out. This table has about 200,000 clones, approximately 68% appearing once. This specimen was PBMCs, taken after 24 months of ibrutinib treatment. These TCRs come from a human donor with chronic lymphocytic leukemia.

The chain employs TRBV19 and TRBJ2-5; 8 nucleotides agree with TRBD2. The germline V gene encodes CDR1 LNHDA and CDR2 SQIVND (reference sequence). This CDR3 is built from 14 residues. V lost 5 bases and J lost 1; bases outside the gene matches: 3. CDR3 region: CASSVSGIQETQYF. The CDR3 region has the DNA TGTGCCAGTAGTGTTAGCGGGATCCAAGAGACCCAGTACTTC.

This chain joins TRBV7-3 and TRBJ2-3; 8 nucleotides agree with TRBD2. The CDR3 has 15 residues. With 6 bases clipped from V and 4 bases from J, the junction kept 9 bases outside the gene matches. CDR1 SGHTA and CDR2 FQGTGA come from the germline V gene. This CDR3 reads CASRWSGSGPDTQYF. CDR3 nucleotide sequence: TGTGCCAGCAGATGGAGCGGGAGTGGGCCAGATACGCAGTATTTT.

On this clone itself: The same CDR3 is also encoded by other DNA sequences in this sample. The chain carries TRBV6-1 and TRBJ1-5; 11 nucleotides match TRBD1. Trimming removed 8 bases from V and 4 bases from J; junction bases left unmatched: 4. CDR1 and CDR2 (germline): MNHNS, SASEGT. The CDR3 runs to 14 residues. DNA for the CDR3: TGTGCCAGCTCCGGGACAGGGGGTAATCAGCCCCAGCATTTT. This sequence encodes CASSGTGGNQPQHF.

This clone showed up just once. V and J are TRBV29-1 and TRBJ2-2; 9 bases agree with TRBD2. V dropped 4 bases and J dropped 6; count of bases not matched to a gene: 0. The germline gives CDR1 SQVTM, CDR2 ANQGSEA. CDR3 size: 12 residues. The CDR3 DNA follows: TGCAGCGTTGGACTAGCGGCCGGGGAGCTGTTTTTT. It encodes CSVGLAAGELFF.

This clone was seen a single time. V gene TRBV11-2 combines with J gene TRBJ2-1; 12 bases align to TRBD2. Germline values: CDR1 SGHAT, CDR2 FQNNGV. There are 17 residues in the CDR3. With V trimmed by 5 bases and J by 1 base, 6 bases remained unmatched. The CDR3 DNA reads TGTGCCAGCAGCCCCACTCTAGCGGGAGGGTCCTACAATGAGCAGTTCTTC. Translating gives CASSPTLAGGSYNEQFF.

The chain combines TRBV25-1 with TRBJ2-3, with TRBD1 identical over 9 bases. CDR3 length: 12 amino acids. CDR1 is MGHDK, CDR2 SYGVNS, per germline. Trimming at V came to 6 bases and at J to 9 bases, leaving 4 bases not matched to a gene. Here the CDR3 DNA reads TGTGCCAGCAGCCTGACAGGGGGGACGCAGTATTTT. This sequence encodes CASSLTGGTQYF.

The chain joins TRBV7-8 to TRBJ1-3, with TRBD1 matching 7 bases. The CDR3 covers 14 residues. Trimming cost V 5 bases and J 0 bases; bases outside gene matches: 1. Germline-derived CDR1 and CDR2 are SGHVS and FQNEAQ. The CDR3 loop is CASSNRGSGNTIYF. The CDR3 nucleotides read TGTGCCAGCAGCAACAGGGGCTCTGGAAACACCATATATTTT. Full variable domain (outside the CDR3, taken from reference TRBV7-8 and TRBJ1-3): GAGVSQSPRYKVAKRGQDVALRCDPISGHVSLFWYQQALGQGPEFLTYFQNEAQLDKSGLPSDRFFAERPEGSVSTLKIQRTQQEDSAVYLCASSNRGSGNTIYFGEGSWLTVV.

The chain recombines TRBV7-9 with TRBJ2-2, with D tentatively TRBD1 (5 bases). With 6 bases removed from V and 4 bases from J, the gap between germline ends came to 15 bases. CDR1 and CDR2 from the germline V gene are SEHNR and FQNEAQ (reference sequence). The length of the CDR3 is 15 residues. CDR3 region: CASSLQVFSTGELFF. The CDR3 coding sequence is TGTGCCAGCAGTTTACAGGTTTTTAGCACCGGGGAGCTGTTTTTT.

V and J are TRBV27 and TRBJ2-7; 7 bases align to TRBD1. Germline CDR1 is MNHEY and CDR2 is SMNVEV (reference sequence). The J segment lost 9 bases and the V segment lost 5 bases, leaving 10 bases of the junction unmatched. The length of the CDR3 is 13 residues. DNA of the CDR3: TGTGCCAGCAGTCCCGGACAGGCCATGTGGCAGTACTTC. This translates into CASSPGQAMWQYF.

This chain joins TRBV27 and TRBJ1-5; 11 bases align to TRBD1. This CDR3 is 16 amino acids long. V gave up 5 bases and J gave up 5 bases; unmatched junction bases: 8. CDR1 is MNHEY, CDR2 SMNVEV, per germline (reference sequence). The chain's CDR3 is CASSAQRGQGDQPQHF. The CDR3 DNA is TGTGCCAGCAGTGCGCAGAGGGGACAGGGGGATCAGCCCCAGCATTTT.

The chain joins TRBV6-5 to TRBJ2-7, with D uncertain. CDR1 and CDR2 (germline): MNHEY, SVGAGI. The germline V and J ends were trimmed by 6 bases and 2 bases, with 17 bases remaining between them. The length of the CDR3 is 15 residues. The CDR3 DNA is TGTGCCAGCAGCTCTCCCAAAGCAGAGACCTACGAGCAGTACTTC. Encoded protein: CASSSPKAETYEQYF.

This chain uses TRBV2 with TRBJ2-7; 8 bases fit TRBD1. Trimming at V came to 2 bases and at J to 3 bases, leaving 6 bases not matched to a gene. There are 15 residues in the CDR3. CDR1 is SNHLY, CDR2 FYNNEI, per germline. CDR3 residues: CASSESGQAYYEQYF. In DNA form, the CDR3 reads TGTGCCAGCAGTGAATCGGGACAGGCGTACTACGAGCAGTACTTC.

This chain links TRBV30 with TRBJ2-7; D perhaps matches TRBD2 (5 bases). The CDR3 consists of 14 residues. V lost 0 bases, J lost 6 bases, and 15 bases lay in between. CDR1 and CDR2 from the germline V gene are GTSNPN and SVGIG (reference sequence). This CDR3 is CAWSVLPGWAEQYF. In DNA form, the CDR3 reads TGTGCCTGGAGTGTACTCCCGGGGTGGGCCGAGCAGTACTTC.

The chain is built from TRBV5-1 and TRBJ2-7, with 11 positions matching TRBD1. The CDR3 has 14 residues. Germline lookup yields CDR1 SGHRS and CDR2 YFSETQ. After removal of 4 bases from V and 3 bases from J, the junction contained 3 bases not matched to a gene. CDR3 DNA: TGCGCCAGCAGCCAGGACAGGGGGCACTACGAGCAGTACTTC. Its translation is CASSQDRGHYEQYF.

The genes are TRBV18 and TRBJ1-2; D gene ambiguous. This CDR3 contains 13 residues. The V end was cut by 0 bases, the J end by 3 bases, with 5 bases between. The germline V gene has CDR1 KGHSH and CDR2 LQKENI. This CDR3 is CASSPPSHYGYTF. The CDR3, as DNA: TGTGCCAGCTCACCACCAAGTCACTATGGCTACACCTTC.

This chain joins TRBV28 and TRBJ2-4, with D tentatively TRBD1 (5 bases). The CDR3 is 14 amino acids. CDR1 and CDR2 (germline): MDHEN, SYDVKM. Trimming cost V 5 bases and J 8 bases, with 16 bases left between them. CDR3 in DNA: TGTGCCAGCAGTCTCTACGAAGGGGTGGACATTCAGTACTTC. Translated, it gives CASSLYEGVDIQYF.

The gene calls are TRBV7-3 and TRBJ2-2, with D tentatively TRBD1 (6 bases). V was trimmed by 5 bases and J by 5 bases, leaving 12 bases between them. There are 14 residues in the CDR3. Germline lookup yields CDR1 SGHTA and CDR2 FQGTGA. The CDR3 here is CASSPGHNTGELFF. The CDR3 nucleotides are TGTGCCAGCAGCCCGGGACACAATACCGGGGAGCTGTTTTTT.